The entry below gives a single T cell receptor (beta chain) sequence along with its context. Its cognate antigen is unknown. The CDR3 runs 16 residues. Unmatched junction bases numbered 8, after V lost 1 base and J lost 1 base. Germline V lookup: CDR1 SGHNT, CDR2 YYREEE (reference sequence). Cell sorting via CD45RO/CCR7/CD25/CD127/CD95/CD27 was performed to obtain CD4+ naive, central memory, regulatory and stem cell-like memory cells. Reverse transcribing all isolated RNA meant expressed TCRB transcripts were sequenced. The method was immunoSEQ multiplex PCR; TCRdb's version includes in-frame clones alone and lacks a portion of them. Of 250,000 to 300,000 clones in the sample, around 22% are singletons; the top ten hold roughly 0.011%. The data belong to a study of beta chain features in type 1 diabetes. Points from the study as a whole: Whatever favoring of shorter templates PCR might show would apply equally to patients and controls. Researchers report that Type 1 diabetes patients had moderately but significantly shorter TCRB CDR3s across all four CD4+ subsets.

This chain uses TRBV5-4 with TRBJ2-7; TRBD1 aligns across 7 bases. This clonotype was sampled from a woman under 40 with type 1 diabetes. The sample taken for sequencing was naive CD4+ T cells from blood. CDR3 sequence: CASSLPKRQGSYEQYF. CDR3 nucleotides: TGTGCCAGCAGCTTGCCCAAACGACAGGGTTCCTACGAGCAGTACTTC.